This T cell receptor beta chain was sequenced during a study of regulatory T cells in long-lasting Graves disease. In the study overall: Graves' patients diagnosed newly had used antithyroid drugs under 3 months.

The CDR3 has 15 residues. V dropped 5 bases and J dropped 3; count of bases not matched to a gene: 11. The germline V gene encodes CDR1 DFQATT and CDR2 SNEGSKA (reference sequence). Study outcomes and limitations: It was in persistent disease that TRBV28, TRBJ1-2 and TRBJ2-5 were favored.

Noted time point: newly diagnosed GD, antithyroid drugs for less than 3 months. PBMC RNA served as the TCR library source. The authors drew 8.5 to 9.5 milliliters of peripheral blood into EDTA tubes. To make TCR beta libraries, researchers used iRepertoire HTBI primers and Arm-PCR of CDR3 regions. MiXCR, applied by TCRdb to the multiplex PCR reads, yields one record per CDR3 protein. The sample shows just over 600,000 distinct CDR3 sequences, roughly 16% of them seen only once. This clonotype was observed at least ten times. The antigen is undetermined. These same data were also listed under a study on T cells in Graves' hyperthyroidism and ophthalmopathy. That report notes: Diagnoses were established using clinical symptoms, serum thyroxine and TRAb, thyroid ultrasound and orbital computed tomography.

The receptor comes from a woman aged 25 to 39 with Graves disease. The chain links TRBV20-1 to TRBJ1-2, with 8 bases matching TRBD1. Sequenced here: peripheral blood mononuclear cells (PBMCs), sampled at new diagnosis, from a patient treated with antithyroid drugs. The CDR3 reads CSARNPQGAYYGYTF. CDR3 in DNA: TGCAGTGCTCGCAACCCTCAGGGGGCGTACTATGGCTACACCTTC.